This T cell receptor (beta chain) was profiled in a study of control samples from healthy donors and cancer patients (dated by TCRdb to 2018 to 2020). Deletion took 6 bases off V and 1 base off J, with a span of 10 bases between the germline ends. Including the terminal cysteine and phenylalanine, the CDR3 comprises 15 residues. Just CDR3 DNA is preserved here, 45 bases in frame from base 1. CDR1 and CDR2, looked up from the germline V gene, are MRHNA and SNTAGT. With regard to this clone: Its recognized antigen is unknown. No much larger clone is present one base from it, and per-base qualities are unavailable.

To prepare the library, the immunoSEQ multiplex PCR assay was applied. TCRdb obtained this table from immuneACCESS and retained in-frame rearrangements with V and J assigned. These tables miss some clones; where compared with another copy, unresolved V genes account for less than half of the shortfall, and the remainder is unexplained. In this sample the table shows tens of thousands of clones, about 90% of which occur a single time. The top ten hold 4% of the sample. The sequence links TRBV6-4 to TRBJ2-6, with an unclear D gene assignment. The receptor was derived from a woman aged 45-59 years in good health. The material sequenced was blood. The CDR3 corresponds to CASSDTRSGANVLTF. The DNA sequence follows: TGTGCCAGCAGCGATACAAGATCTGGGGCCAACGTCCTGACTTTC.